This TCR beta chain was recorded in a study of T cells in Graves' hyperthyroidism and ophthalmopathy. Broader study findings: Also found in blood were most expanded thyroid clonotypes above 0.001.

CDR1 is MNHEY and CDR2 is SVGEGT in the germline V gene. This CDR3 comprises 14 residues. V shed 6 bases and J shed 5 bases, with 14 bases lying between them. Of note for this clonotype: Its antigen is unidentified.

RNA transcripts were the template for amplifying TCR beta CDR3 regions. The TCR CDR3 first-round RT-PCR relied on the HTBI primer set. TCRdb recomputed calls from the multiplex PCR reads with MiXCR, one row per CDR3 protein. The profile covers 490,000 or so distinct CDR3 sequences, with 20% appearing a single time and about 45% taken by the ten largest. The sequence came from a man in his forties with Graves' ophthalmopathy. The sequenced sample consisted of blood. The rearrangement joins TRBV6-2 or TRBV6-3 to TRBJ2-1; D gene ambiguous. The CDR3 protein is CASRQPSSHNEQFF. CDR3 coding DNA: TGTGCCAGCAGACAGCCCTCAAGTCACAATGAGCAGTTCTTC.